The 16 T cell receptor beta chains below were found in one sample sequenced in a study of blood T cell repertoires in COVID-19. Data came from immunoSEQ multiplex PCR; TCRdb stores just in-frame clones and leaves some out. The sample carries 350,000 to 400,000 clones, approximately 91% recorded once. The specimen was PBMCs or T cells enriched from blood (not recorded which). These receptors all stem from a woman between 40 and 50 years old who had been exposed to COVID-19.

There are a few counts of this clone. The chain recombines TRBV4-2 with TRBJ1-2, with TRBD1 matching over 7 bases. Germline CDR1 LGHNA, CDR2 YNFKEQ. Germline trimming cut 0 bases from V and 4 bases from J; bases unmatched to any gene: 11. The CDR3 has 17 residues. The CDR3 here is CASSQDDNPGQLYGYTF. As DNA, the CDR3 is TGTGCCAGCAGCCAAGACGACAACCCGGGACAGCTCTATGGCTACACCTTC.

This chain connects TRBV19 to TRBJ1-5; 9 positions agree with TRBD1. V lost 9 bases to trimming and J lost 1 base; unmatched junction nucleotides: 13. The CDR3 covers 17 residues. Germline values: CDR1 LNHDA, CDR2 SQIVND (reference sequence). The CDR3 nucleotides read TGTGCCAGCACCTCCGGGACAGGGTCTAGCAGCAATCAGCCCCAGCATTTT. This sequence encodes CASTSGTGSSSNQPQHF.

The V call is TRBV29-1, the J call TRBJ1-1, with TRBD1 as a possible D gene (6 bases). Germline V gene sequence: CDR1 SQVTM, CDR2 ANQGSEA. This CDR3 spans 11 amino acids. The V end was cut by 4 bases, the J end by 4 bases, with 7 bases between. CDR3 sequence: CSVVGGTEAFF. In nucleotides, the CDR3 is TGCAGCGTTGTAGGGGGCACTGAAGCTTTCTTT.

The gene calls are TRBV7-9 and TRBJ1-2; D is unclear. The V gene lost 4 bases and the J gene lost 4 bases, with 13 bases spanning the gap. The CDR3 consists of 14 residues. CDR1 is SEHNR and CDR2 is FQNEAQ in the germline V gene (reference sequence). CDR3 in amino acids: CASSSTEDAYGYTF. CDR3 nucleotide sequence: TGTGCCAGCAGCTCGACGGAGGACGCCTATGGCTACACCTTC.

This sequence joins TRBV13 and TRBJ2-2; 9 bases align to TRBD1. From germline, CDR1 is PRHDT and CDR2 FYEKMQ (reference sequence). V was pared by 5 bases and J by 5 bases, with 6 bases of the junction left unmatched. The CDR3 runs to 15 residues. CDR3 bases: TGTGCCAGCAGCCACAGGGGGCAAAAGACCGGGGAGCTGTTTTTT. It yields the protein CASSHRGQKTGELFF.

The gene calls are TRBV20-1 and TRBJ1-1, with D hard to call. The length of the CDR3 is 15 residues. Germline CDR1 and CDR2: DFQATT and SNEGSKA (reference sequence). Trimming cost V 3 bases and J 4 bases, with 18 bases left between them. CDR3 residues: CSASGSSSGSTEAFF. In DNA, the CDR3 is TGCAGTGCTAGTGGTTCGTCGAGCGGGAGCACTGAAGCTTTCTTT.

The chain employs TRBV9 and TRBJ1-4; D gene uncertain. V was pared by 3 bases and J by 6 bases, with 9 bases between. Looked up from germline, CDR1 is SGDLS and CDR2 is YYNGEE. The CDR3 is 13 amino acids. In DNA, the CDR3 is TGTGCCAGCAGCGCAGGCCCTGATGAAAAACTGTTTTTT. It encodes CASSAGPDEKLFF.

This rearrangement joins TRBV5-4 to TRBJ2-1, with 8 bases aligning to TRBD1. This CDR3 region has 15 residues. The trim removed 4 bases at V and 7 bases at J, leaving 10 bases unmatched. Germline values: CDR1 SGHNT, CDR2 YYREEE (reference sequence). CDR3 nucleotides: TGTGCCAGCAGCGTTACAGGGGGTCCACAAAATGAGCAGTTCTTC. Translating it yields CASSVTGGPQNEQFF.

Details on this clone: In the same sample, other DNA sequences code for this CDR3. The chain is built from TRBV6-2 or TRBV6-3 and TRBJ1-1; TRBD1 matches 8 bases. The trim removed 5 bases at V and 4 bases at J, leaving 3 bases unmatched. The CDR3 is 13 residues long. CDR1 and CDR2 (germline): MNHEY, SVGEGT. CDR3 residues: CASSRDRGTEAFF. CDR3 coding DNA: TGTGCCAGCAGTCGAGACAGGGGCACTGAAGCTTTCTTT.

The rearrangement links TRBV18 to TRBJ1-5, with D possibly being TRBD1 (5 bases). The germline V and J ends were trimmed by 3 bases and 7 bases, with 10 bases remaining between them. CDR1 and CDR2 (germline): KGHSH, LQKENI. The CDR3 is made up of 13 amino acids. In nucleotides, the CDR3 is TGTGCCAGCTCACCCGCAGGGAACCAGCCCCAGCATTTT. It encodes CASSPAGNQPQHF.

This clone was recorded only once. The rearrangement joins TRBV2 to TRBJ1-2; TRBD1 is a possible D gene (5 bases). V lost 8 bases, J lost 0 bases, and 13 bases lay in between. CDR3 size: 14 residues. CDR1 SNHLY and CDR2 FYNNEI come from the germline V gene. The DNA for the CDR3 is TGTGCCAGCCGTGGAGCGACAGCTAACTATGGCTACACCTTC. Protein product: CASRGATANYGYTF.

The chain carries TRBV30 and TRBJ1-1; the D gene is possibly TRBD1 (6 bases). Germline V gene sequence: CDR1 GTSNPN, CDR2 SVGIG (reference sequence). V was trimmed by 4 bases and J by 8 bases, leaving 20 bases between them. The CDR3 is made up of 14 amino acids. This CDR3 reads CAWNVGAINLEAFF. CDR3 nucleotides: TGTGCCTGGAATGTGGGGGCCATCAATCTAGAAGCTTTCTTT. The entire variable domain, with the rest obtained from reference TRBV30 and TRBJ1-1, is as follows: SQTIHQWPATLVQPVGSPLSLECTVEGTSNPNLYWYRQAAGRGLQLLFYSVGIGQISSEVPQNLSASRPQDRQFILSSKKLLLSDSGFYLCAWNVGAINLEAFFGQGTRLTVV.

J is TRBJ2-4 and V is TRBV7-9; D is ambiguous. Germline V gene data show CDR1 as SEHNR and CDR2 as FQNEAQ (reference sequence). The CDR3 is made up of 12 amino acids. V lost 5 bases and J 4 bases, leaving 6 bases between the germline ends. CDR3: CASSEQKNIQYF. The CDR3 DNA is TGTGCCAGCAGCGAGCAAAAAAACATTCAGTACTTC. The whole variable domain, filled in from reference TRBV7-9 and TRBJ2-4, reads DTGVSQNPRHKITKRGQNVTFRCDPISEHNRLYWYRQTLGQGPEFLTYFQNEAQLEKSRLLSDRFSAERPKGSFSTLEIQRTEQGDSAMYLCASSEQKNIQYFGAGTRLSVL.

This chain joins TRBV9 and TRBJ2-1, with a possible D match to TRBD2 (6 bases). Germline CDR1 is SGDLS and CDR2 is YYNGEE. Between the trimmed V and J ends, which lost 3 bases and 0 bases, there was a span of 16 bases. The CDR3 has 17 amino acids. The CDR3 coding sequence is TGTGCCAGCAGCGGTGGAGGGGAGTACTCCTCCTACAATGAGCAGTTCTTC. Translating it yields CASSGGGEYSSYNEQFF.

This clone has at least ten counts. This chain uses TRBV10-3 with TRBJ1-6; possible D gene TRBD1, 6 bases. The V gene lost 3 bases and the J gene lost 7 bases, with 10 bases spanning the gap. The CDR3 is 14 residues long. Germline V gene lookup returns CDR1 ENHRY and CDR2 SYGVKD. This CDR3 is CAISDRGANSPLHF. The CDR3 DNA reads TGTGCCATCAGTGACAGGGGCGCCAATTCACCCCTCCACTTT.

The gene calls are TRBV27 and TRBJ2-7, with 8 bases fitting TRBD1. This CDR3 is 15 amino acids long. J lost 5 bases, V lost 4 bases, and 10 bases had no gene match. Germline values: CDR1 MNHEY, CDR2 SMNVEV (reference sequence). The CDR3 here is CASSWGQVLRDEQYF. The CDR3 DNA is TGTGCCAGCAGTTGGGGACAGGTCCTAAGGGACGAGCAGTACTTC.